The 30 T cell receptor beta chains below were found in one sample sequenced in a study of blood T cell repertoires in COVID-19. This table comes from immunoSEQ multiplex PCR, and its TCRdb copy is limited to in-frame clones, with some not included. The profile covers fewer than 110,000 clones, with 70% to 90% appearing a single time and under 14% taken by the ten largest. Sequences were obtained from peripheral blood. The origin of the receptors is a woman aged 25 to 39 with acute or convalescent COVID-19.

This chain connects TRBV19 to TRBJ2-7; 9 bases map to TRBD2. The CDR3 totals 13 residues. CDR1 and CDR2 from the germline V gene are LNHDA and SQIVND (reference sequence). Trimming at V came to 4 bases and at J to 5 bases, leaving 3 bases not matched to a gene. CDR3 DNA: TGTGCCAGTAGTAACCTAGCGGGAAACGAGCAGTACTTC. This translates into CASSNLAGNEQYF.

This clone was recorded once. The V call is TRBV5-1, the J call TRBJ1-2; no reliable D call. The V end was cut by 4 bases, the J end by 2 bases, with 12 bases between. The CDR3 is 14 residues long. Germline V gene data show CDR1 as SGHRS and CDR2 as YFSETQ. This CDR3 is CASSPGAANYGYTF. Here the CDR3 DNA reads TGCGCCAGCAGCCCCGGAGCAGCAAACTATGGCTACACCTTC.

The chain uses TRBV7-2 and TRBJ1-1, with D possibly matching TRBD1 (5 bases). Germline-derived CDR1 and CDR2 are SGHTA and FQGNSA. The V gene lost 2 bases and the J gene lost 8 bases, with 12 bases spanning the gap. The CDR3 covers 13 residues. The chain's CDR3 is CASSLQRDSEAFF. The CDR3 DNA reads TGTGCCAGCAGCTTACAAAGGGACTCCGAAGCTTTCTTT.

CDR3 in DNA: TGTGCCAGCAGCATAAGCCCCGGGACAGTGTCGCGCGAGCAGTACTTC. Translation gives CASSISPGTVSREQYF. J is TRBJ2-7 and V is TRBV7-8, with 7 bases lining up with TRBD1. Germline loops: CDR1 SGHVS, CDR2 FQNEAQ. The CDR3 has 16 residues. V shed 5 bases, J shed 6 bases, and the junction held 16 bases outside the gene matches.

Here the CDR3 DNA reads TGTGCCTGGAGTGTACGGGGGACTAGGAGGGATGAAAAACTGTTTTTT. Its protein product is CAWSVRGTRRDEKLFF. The gene calls are TRBV30 and TRBJ1-4; possibly TRBD1 for D (5 bases). The length of the CDR3 is 16 residues. Per the germline V gene, CDR1 is GTSNPN and CDR2 is SVGIG (reference sequence). Trimming pared 0 bases from V and 6 bases from J, leaving 17 bases between.

This chain joins TRBV7-9 and TRBJ1-2, with D perhaps matching TRBD1 (6 bases). The V gene lost 3 bases and the J gene lost 6 bases, with 17 bases spanning the gap. CDR3 length: 15 residues. The germline CDR1 and CDR2 sequences are SEHNR and FQNEAQ (reference sequence). The CDR3 protein is CASSFSRGGENGYTF. CDR3 nucleotide sequence: TGTGCCAGCAGCTTCAGCCGAGGGGGTGAGAATGGCTACACCTTC.

The rearrangement uses TRBV20-1 and TRBJ2-7, with a possible D match to TRBD2 (5 bases). This CDR3 contains 11 residues. The V gene lost 2 bases and the J gene lost 3 bases, with 5 bases spanning the gap. Germline CDR1 reads DFQATT; CDR2 reads SNEGSKA (reference sequence). CDR3 nucleotide sequence: TGCAGTGCTAGACGGGACTACGAGCAGTACTTC. It specifies CSARRDYEQYF.

The chain uses TRBV7-2 and TRBJ1-5; D uncertain. Germline V gene data show CDR1 as SGHTA and CDR2 as FQGNSA. V was cut by 5 bases and J by 5 bases, with 7 bases left in between. The CDR3 is made up of 12 amino acids. The CDR3 bases are TGTGCCAGCAGCGAGCGGCATCAGCCCCAGCATTTT. Protein: CASSERHQPQHF.

The chain carries TRBV27 and TRBJ2-4; 8 bases fit TRBD1. Germline values: CDR1 MNHEY, CDR2 SMNVEV (reference sequence). After removal of 1 base from V and 6 bases from J, the junction contained 5 bases not matched to a gene. The CDR3 runs to 15 residues. The CDR3 DNA reads as TGTGCCAGCAGTTTATGGGGGACAGGCGGAAACATTCAGTACTTC. This codes for CASSLWGTGGNIQYF.

The genes are TRBV30 and TRBJ2-7; no clear D gene. CDR1 GTSNPN and CDR2 SVGIG come from the germline V gene (reference sequence). The CDR3 has 11 residues. V lost 1 base to trimming and J lost 4 bases, with 5 bases between them. As DNA, the CDR3 is TGTGCCTGGAGTGAACAGTACGAGCAGTACTTC. It is translated as CAWSEQYEQYF.

The V and J genes are TRBV7-2 and TRBJ2-2, with D maybe TRBD1 (5 bases). This CDR3 is built from 13 residues. Germline values: CDR1 SGHTA, CDR2 FQGNSA. The V and J ends lost 3 bases and 6 bases respectively, with 8 bases between them. As DNA, the CDR3 is TGTGCCAGCAGCTTTTGGGGCCCCGGGGAGCTGTTTTTT. Translated, it gives CASSFWGPGELFF.

The chain has TRBV10-2 and TRBJ2-7; the match to TRBD2 covers 11 bases. Germline V gives CDR1 WSHSY, CDR2 SAAADI. Trimming at V came to 6 bases and at J to 9 bases, leaving 10 bases not matched to a gene. The CDR3 contains 14 residues. The CDR3 DNA reads as TGCGCCAGCAGGACTAGCGGGGACCGGCTGGGGCAGTACTTC. Amino acids: CASRTSGDRLGQYF.

This clone was seen a handful of times. The gene calls are TRBV20-1 and TRBJ1-2; unclear D gene. Germline CDR1 DFQATT, CDR2 SNEGSKA (reference sequence). V lost 6 bases and J 6 bases, leaving 8 bases between the germline ends. This CDR3 has 10 amino acids. CDR3: CSAWLDGYTF. The DNA of the CDR3 is TGCAGTGCGTGGCTTGATGGCTACACCTTC.

This clone has a single count. V usage is TRBV5-6 and J usage is TRBJ2-7; D is possibly TRBD2 (6 bases). Germline V CDR1 and CDR2: SGHDT, YYEEEE. Trimming removed 0 bases from V and 7 bases from J, with 14 bases in between. This CDR3 is built from 14 residues. The chain's CDR3 is CASSLDRELGEQYF. The CDR3 region has the DNA TGTGCCAGCAGCTTGGATCGGGAGCTGGGTGAGCAGTACTTC. Variable domain in full (rest from reference TRBV5-6 and TRBJ2-7): DAGVTQSPTHLIKTRGQQVTLRCSPKSGHDTVSWYQQALGQGPQFIFQYYEEEERQRGNFPDRFSGHQFPNYSSELNVNALLLGDSALYLCASSLDRELGEQYFGPGTRLTVT.

This clone was picked up one time. V and J are TRBV30 and TRBJ1-2; weak D call: TRBD1 (6 bases). Trimming cost V 1 base and J 4 bases, with 10 bases left between them. The CDR3 is made up of 13 amino acids. Germline assignment: CDR1 GTSNPN and CDR2 SVGIG (reference sequence). In DNA, the CDR3 is TGTGCCTGGAGTGGACAGGATGGCTATGGCTACACCTTC. Its protein is CAWSGQDGYGYTF.

The V and J genes are TRBV5-1 and TRBJ2-1; a weak D match, TRBD1 (5 bases). The CDR3 is 18 amino acids. From germline, CDR1 is SGHRS and CDR2 YFSETQ. V was cut by 4 bases and J by 0 bases, with 20 bases left in between. The CDR3 region is CASSAGRPAVSSYNEQFF. CDR3 nucleotide sequence: TGCGCCAGCAGCGCAGGGCGCCCCGCGGTGAGCTCCTACAATGAGCAGTTCTTC.

The chain carries TRBV7-9 and TRBJ2-3; 11 bases map to TRBD2. Unmatched junction bases numbered 11, after V lost 6 bases and J lost 3 bases. Looked up from germline, CDR1 is SEHNR and CDR2 is FQNEAQ (reference sequence). The CDR3 runs 17 residues. In DNA, the CDR3 is TGTGCCAGCAGTAGAGGGACTAGCGGCCCCTTAACAGATACGCAGTATTTT. This translates into CASSRGTSGPLTDTQYF.

This sequence joins TRBV7-9 and TRBJ1-2; 7 bases agree with TRBD1. Germline V gene data show CDR1 as SEHNR and CDR2 as FQNEAQ (reference sequence). CDR3 length: 17 amino acids. J gave up 4 bases and V 5 bases, and 16 bases lay outside the gene matches. Here the CDR3 DNA reads TGTGCCAGCAGCACCTGGGACAGCACCTTAGGGTCCTATGGCTACACCTTC. It is translated as CASSTWDSTLGSYGYTF.

The chain is built from TRBV2 and TRBJ2-3; 9 nucleotides align to TRBD2. This CDR3 comprises 15 residues. Germline V gene lookup returns CDR1 SNHLY and CDR2 FYNNEI. The J segment lost 4 bases and the V segment lost 5 bases, leaving 7 bases of the junction unmatched. The CDR3 DNA sequence: TGTGCCAGCAGTCCGTTGACTAGCGGATCAGATACGCAGTATTTT. It translates to CASSPLTSGSDTQYF.

This clone was seen once. The V and J genes are TRBV15 and TRBJ1-2; 8 bases align to TRBD1. Germline-derived CDR1 and CDR2 are LNHNV and YYDKDF (reference sequence). CDR3 size: 15 residues. V shed 3 bases and J 5 bases; nucleotides not matched to a gene: 8. The CDR3 here is CATSRTQGATYGYTF. In DNA form, the CDR3 reads TGTGCCACCAGCAGGACCCAGGGGGCGACTTATGGCTACACCTTC.

This sequence joins TRBV6-5 and TRBJ1-2; 9 bases are a match to TRBD1. CDR1 is MNHEY and CDR2 is SVGAGI in the germline V gene. This CDR3 region has 13 residues. V was clipped by 11 bases and J by 8 bases; unmatched bases: 12. The CDR3 region has the DNA TGTGCCGCTGAACAGGGGGCCCTTTACGGCTACACCTTC. This gives the protein CAAEQGALYGYTF.

The chain carries TRBV30 and TRBJ2-7; 9 nucleotides match TRBD2. Trimming removed 1 base from V and 6 bases from J; junction bases left unmatched: 7. Germline assignment: CDR1 GTSNPN and CDR2 SVGIG (reference sequence). This CDR3 spans 14 amino acids. CDR3 amino acids: CAWSGSSGVFEQYF. The CDR3 nucleotides read TGTGCCTGGAGTGGGTCTAGCGGGGTTTTCGAGCAGTACTTC.

This clone was observed once. The conserved phenylalanine or tryptophan normally closing the CDR3 is absent here, so this likely arose from a read error. The DNA is omitted, as the CDR3 cannot be located on it reliably, and the CDR3 follows TCRdb's listing. Distinct nucleotide sequences in the sample also encode this CDR3. The V call is TRBV4-1, the J call TRBJ1-4. The CDR3 is 12 amino acids long, termini counted. CDR1 and CDR2 from the germline V gene are MGHRA and YSYEKL. CDR3 region: CASSQEGRVVWS.

J is TRBJ1-1 and V is TRBV13; D remains ambiguous. Trimming left V 0 bases short and J 7 bases short, with 12 bases between. CDR3 size: 14 residues. Per germline, CDR1 PRHDT and CDR2 FYEKMQ (reference sequence). The CDR3 DNA sequence: TGTGCCAGCAGCTTAGGAGAGGCTCGGGGTGAAGCTTTCTTT. As protein: CASSLGEARGEAFF. Full variable domain (missing parts from reference TRBV13 and TRBJ1-1): AAGVIQSPRHLIKEKRETATLKCYPIPRHDTVYWYQQGPGQDPQFLISFYEKMQSDKGSIPDRFSAQQFSDYHSELNMSSLELGDSALYFCASSLGEARGEAFFGQGTRLTVV.

The CDR3, as DNA: TGTGCCAGCTCACCACGTGGACAGAACTATGGCTACACCTTC. Translating gives CASSPRGQNYGYTF. V usage is TRBV18 and J usage is TRBJ1-2; possible D gene TRBD1, 6 bases. The CDR3 consists of 14 residues. Germline CDR1 and CDR2: KGHSH and LQKENI. V was trimmed by 1 base and J by 2 bases, leaving 8 bases between them.

This clone appeared a single time. V and J are TRBV19 and TRBJ1-1; 7 positions match TRBD1. Unmatched junction bases numbered 3, after V lost 6 bases and J lost 5 bases. CDR3 length: 12 residues. CDR1 LNHDA and CDR2 SQIVND come from the germline V gene (reference sequence). The DNA for the CDR3 is TGTGCCAGTAGCCCAGGGGGTACTGAAGCTTTCTTT. Translating gives CASSPGGTEAFF.

This chain links TRBV15 with TRBJ1-1; no clear D. The V gene lost 1 base and the J gene lost 1 base, with 13 bases spanning the gap. The CDR3 runs 16 residues. CDR1 LNHNV and CDR2 YYDKDF come from the germline V gene (reference sequence). In nucleotides, the CDR3 is TGTGCCACCAGCAGAGGGGTCCCAGCGACGAACACTGAAGCTTTCTTT. Protein sequence: CATSRGVPATNTEAFF.

This clone was seen a single time. CDR3 region: CASSYGATGPGNTIYF. In nucleotides, the CDR3 is TGTGCCAGCAGTTACGGTGCTACAGGTCCGGGAAACACCATATATTTT. The chain combines TRBV6-5 with TRBJ1-3, with D possibly matching TRBD1 (5 bases). The CDR3 length is 16 residues. Trimming pared 2 bases from V and 4 bases from J, leaving 15 bases between. Germline-derived CDR1 and CDR2 are MNHEY and SVGAGI.

The chain uses TRBV30 and TRBJ1-2; D possibly corresponds to TRBD1 (5 bases). Trimming left V 6 bases short and J 3 bases short, with 14 bases between. The germline CDR1 and CDR2 sequences are GTSNPN and SVGIG (reference sequence). The CDR3 extends over 13 amino acids. For the CDR3, the DNA is TGTGCCTGTAGGGGTTTCATACACTATGGCTACACCTTC. Its translation is CACRGFIHYGYTF.

The chain has TRBV20-1 and TRBJ1-2; D remains unclear. Trimming stripped 3 bases from V and 0 bases from J, with 14 bases between. This CDR3 has 15 amino acids. Germline V lookup: CDR1 DFQATT, CDR2 SNEGSKA (reference sequence). This CDR3 is CSASGTGSTNYGYTF. The CDR3 DNA reads as TGCAGTGCTAGTGGTACCGGGTCGACTAACTATGGCTACACCTTC.